This TCR beta chain was captured in a study of beta chain features in type 1 diabetes. Study overall: Sorted cell examination encompassed 100,000,000 or so cells across all samples. Broader study findings: Among patients, naive, central memory and Treg TCRB repertoires appeared more similar than among healthy donors. Across all four CD4+ subsets, people with type 1 diabetes showed modestly shorter TCRB CDR3s.

This clone was observed a few times. Its antigen is not identified. Staining for CD45RO/CCR7/CD25/CD127/CD95/CD27 allowed sorting of CD4+ naive, central memory, regulatory and stem cell-like memory cells. The isolated RNA, all of it, was reverse transcribed, so expressed TCRB transcripts were what got sequenced. An average of around 3.4 million reads was obtained for naive, central memory and regulatory T cell samples. Some clones are missing from TCRdb's copy, which holds only in-frame ones; the method was immunoSEQ multiplex PCR. This table holds about 160,000 clones, approximately 9.1% found once. Germline V gives CDR1 MDHEN, CDR2 SYDVKM. V lost 5 bases and J lost 0; bases outside the gene matches: 10. This CDR3 contains 18 residues.

J is TRBJ2-6 and V is TRBV28; 7 bases map to TRBD1. The sequencing input was central memory CD4+ T cells from blood. The source of this sequence is a woman in her 30s with type 1 diabetes. Here the CDR3 reads CASSTRTGASSGANVLTF. DNA of the CDR3: TGTGCCAGCAGTACCCGGACAGGAGCCTCCTCTGGGGCCAACGTCCTGACTTTC.